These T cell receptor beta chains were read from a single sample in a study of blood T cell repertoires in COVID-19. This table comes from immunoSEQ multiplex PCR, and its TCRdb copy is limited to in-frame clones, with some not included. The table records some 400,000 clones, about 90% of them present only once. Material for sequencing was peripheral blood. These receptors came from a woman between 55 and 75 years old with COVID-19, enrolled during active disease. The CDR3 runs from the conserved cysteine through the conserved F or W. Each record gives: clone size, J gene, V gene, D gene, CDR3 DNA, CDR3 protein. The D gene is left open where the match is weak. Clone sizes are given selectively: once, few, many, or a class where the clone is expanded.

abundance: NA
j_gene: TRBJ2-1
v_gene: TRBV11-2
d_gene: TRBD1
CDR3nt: TGTGCCAGCAGCGCCTACAGGGGAACCTCCTACAATGAGCAGTTCTTC
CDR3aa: CASSAYRGTSYNEQFF

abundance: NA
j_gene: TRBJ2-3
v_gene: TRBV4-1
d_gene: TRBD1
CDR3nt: TGCGCCAGCAGCCAAGAAAGGCAGGGGGTGATCACAGATACGCAGTATTTT
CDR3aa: CASSQERQGVITDTQYF

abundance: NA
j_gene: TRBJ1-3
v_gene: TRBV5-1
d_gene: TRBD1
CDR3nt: TGCGCCAGCTCCTTGGACAGGGGAACTGGAAACACCATATATTTT
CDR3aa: CASSLDRGTGNTIYF

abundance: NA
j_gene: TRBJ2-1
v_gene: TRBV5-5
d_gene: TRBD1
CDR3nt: TGTGCCAGCAGCCCCGGGACAGGGTCCTACAATGAGCAGTTCTTC
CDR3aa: CASSPGTGSYNEQFF

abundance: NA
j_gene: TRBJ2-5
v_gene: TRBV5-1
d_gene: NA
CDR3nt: TGCGCCAGCAGCTGGGGCGGAGGGGAGACCCAGTACTTC
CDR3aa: CASSWGGGETQYF

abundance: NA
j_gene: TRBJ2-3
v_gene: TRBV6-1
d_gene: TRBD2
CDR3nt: TGTGCCAGCAGTGATCTAGCGGGGGAACCAGATACGCAGTATTTT
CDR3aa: CASSDLAGEPDTQYF

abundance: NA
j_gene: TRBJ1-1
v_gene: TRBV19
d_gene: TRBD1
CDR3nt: TGTGCCACGGACAGGGGACCTCTAGGCGCTGAAGCTTTCTTT
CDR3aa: CATDRGPLGAEAFF

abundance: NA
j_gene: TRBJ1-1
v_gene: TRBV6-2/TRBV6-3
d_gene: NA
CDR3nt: TGTGCCAGCAGTTACGTTAAGGGGCGAAACACTGAAGCTTTCTTT
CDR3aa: CASSYVKGRNTEAFF

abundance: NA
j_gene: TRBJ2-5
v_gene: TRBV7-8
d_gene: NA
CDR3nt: TGTGCCAGCAGCTTAGGGCAGGAAAGACGAGAGACCCAGTACTTC
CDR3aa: CASSLGQERRETQYF

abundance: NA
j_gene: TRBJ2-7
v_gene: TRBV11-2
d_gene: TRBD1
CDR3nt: TGTGCCAGCAGCTGGCAGGGGGCCTGGGATTACGAGCAGTACTTC
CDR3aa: CASSWQGAWDYEQYF

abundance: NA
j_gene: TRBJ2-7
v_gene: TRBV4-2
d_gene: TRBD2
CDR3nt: TGTGCCAGCAGCCGCTCTACTAGCGGTGAGTCCTACGAGCAGTACTTC
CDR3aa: CASSRSTSGESYEQYF

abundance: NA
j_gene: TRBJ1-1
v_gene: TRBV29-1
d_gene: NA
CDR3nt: TGCAGCCCCAGGACGGGAACTGAAGCTTTCTTT
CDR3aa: CSPRTGTEAFF

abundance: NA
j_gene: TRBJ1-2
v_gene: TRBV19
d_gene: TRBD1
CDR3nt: TGTGCCAGTAGTATACGGACAGGGGGGCCATATGGCTACACCTTC
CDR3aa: CASSIRTGGPYGYTF

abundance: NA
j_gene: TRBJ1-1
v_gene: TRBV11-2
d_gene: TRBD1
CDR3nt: TGTGCCAGCAGCTTAATTTCCAGGGGGCGAGGACTCACTGAAGCTTTCTTT
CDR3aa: CASSLISRGRGLTEAFF

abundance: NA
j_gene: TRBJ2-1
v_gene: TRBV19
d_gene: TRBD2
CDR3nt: TGTGCCAGTAGTCTAACCCCCAGCGGGGGGGCAAATGAGCAGTTCTTC
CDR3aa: CASSLTPSGGANEQFF

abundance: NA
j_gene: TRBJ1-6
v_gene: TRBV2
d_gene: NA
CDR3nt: TGTGCCAGCAGTGAACAGGGAGGGCCTACGGGGTCCCTCCACTTT
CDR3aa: CASSEQGGPTGSLHF

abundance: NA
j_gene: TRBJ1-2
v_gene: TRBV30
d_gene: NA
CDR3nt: TGTGCCTGGAATGAGGATGGCTACACCTTC
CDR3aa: CAWNEDGYTF

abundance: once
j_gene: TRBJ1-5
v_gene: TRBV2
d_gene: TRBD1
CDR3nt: TGTGCCAGCGGTCAGGGGGCCCAACAGCCCCAGCATTTT
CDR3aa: CASGQGAQQPQHF

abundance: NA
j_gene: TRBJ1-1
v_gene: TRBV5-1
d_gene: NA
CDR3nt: TGCGCCAGCAGCTTGAATGGGGGAGGGACTGAAGCTTTCTTT
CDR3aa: CASSLNGGGTEAFF

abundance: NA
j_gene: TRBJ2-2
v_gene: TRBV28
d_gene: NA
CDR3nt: TGTGCCAGCACTACTACCACCGGGGAGCTGTTTTTT
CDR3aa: CASTTTTGELFF

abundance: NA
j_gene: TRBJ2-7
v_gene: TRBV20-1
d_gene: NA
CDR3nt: TGCAGTGCTAGTGGACTACTCCATGAGCAGTACTTC
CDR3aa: CSASGLLHEQYF

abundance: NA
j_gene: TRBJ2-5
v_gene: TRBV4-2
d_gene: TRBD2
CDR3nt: TGTGCCAGCAGCCCTTTCGGGGGGGGCACTGGAGCATTGGAGACCCAGTACTTC
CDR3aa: CASSPFGGGTGALETQYF

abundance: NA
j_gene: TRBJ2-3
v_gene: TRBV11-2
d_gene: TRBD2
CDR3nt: TGTGCCAGCAGCTCCCGATACCTAGCGGGGTTCACAGATACGCAGTATTTT
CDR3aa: CASSSRYLAGFTDTQYF

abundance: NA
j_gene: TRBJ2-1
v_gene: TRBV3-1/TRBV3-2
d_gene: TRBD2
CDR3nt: TGTGTGAGCGGGAGCTACAATGAGCAGTTCTTC
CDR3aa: CVSGSYNEQFF

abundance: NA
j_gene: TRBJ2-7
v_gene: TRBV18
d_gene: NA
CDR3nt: TGTGCCAGCTCACCCGTCCTCGCCTACGAGCAGTACTTC
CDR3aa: CASSPVLAYEQYF

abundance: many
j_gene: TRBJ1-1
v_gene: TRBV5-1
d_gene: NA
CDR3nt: TGCGCCAGCAGAGTCGGAGGCACGGGGAACACTGAAGCTTTCTTT
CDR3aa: CASRVGGTGNTEAFF